This T cell receptor beta chain stems from a study of T cells in Graves' hyperthyroidism and ophthalmopathy (dated by TCRdb to the late 2010s). General notes on the study: Peripheral blood samples were taken at the time of initial diagnosis, prior to any treatment. Thyroid tissue and blood T-cell repertoires from several Graves' hyperthyroidism patients were also compared in the study. After sampling, hyperthyroidism patients received methimazole starting at 30 mg daily, and ophthalmopathy patients received high-dose intravenous methylprednisolone. Prospective prediction of ophthalmopathy was tested in an independent validation cohort of approximately 19 hyperthyroidism patients and 15 to 17 patients who later progressed to ophthalmopathy. TCR Vbeta CDR3 sequencing of 135 peripheral blood samples (approximately 44 ophthalmopathy, roughly 72 hyperthyroidism and approximately 17 progressor patients) is reported in the paper. The 100 or so discovery patients were divided at random into training and test sets in a 7:3 ratio. A discovery cohort of about 95 patients, 43 with Graves' ophthalmopathy and 57 with stable Graves' hyperthyroidism, was used to find distinguishing TCR V-J signatures. The investigation overall reported the following: Most expanded thyroid clonotypes (frequency above 0.001) were also detected in blood, a finding suggesting that blood repertoires may reflect thyroid immune responses. Sample size was not statistically predetermined, and blinding of investigators to group allocation was not performed. A 13 V-J signature model separated ophthalmopathy from stable hyperthyroidism, with 87.88% sensitivity and about 81% specificity in cross-validation and 80%/75% in testing. In validation, progression to ophthalmopathy was predicted by the model with roughly 71% sensitivity and under 85% specificity, a median of roughly 6.4 months before onset.

This clonotype has at least ten counts. Its binding antigen is unknown. This may arise from a read error, as a much more abundant clone is one base away. Amplification of TCR beta CDR3 regions was carried out from RNA transcripts. The TCR CDR3 was subjected to a first round of RT-PCR using the HTBI primer set and the Qiagen OneStep RT-PCR kit. The libraries were constructed in a second round of multiplex PCR and then size-selected and purified. The libraries were sequenced on an Illumina HiSeq2000 using paired-end 100 bp reads. From the authors' description of their analysis: SOAPnuke was used to process the raw data, with reads discarded if the reads contained adapters or uncalled bases, had a mean Phred below 15, or lacked an exact constant-primer or identifier match. High-quality paired reads were merged with COPE v1.2.5, and unique nucleotide sequences were defined as clonotypes. MiTCR v1.1 was used to align clonotypes to the IMGT TRBV, TRBD and TRBJ reference segments. The analysis included only V-J combinations with a frequency above 0.0001, which together covered 98% to 99.2% of the repertoires. A TCS score was defined as the ratio of F50 (clonal expansion) to E x V (chaos), with BLOSUM62-based TCRdist applied between CDR3 peptides within each V-J. Welch's t-statistics and random forest reduced 514 V-J features to 13, which were used in a naive Bayes classifier (R e1071). TCRdb's own reprocessing of the public reads used fastp at Q25 and MiXCR and kept productive beta chains. Every entry covers one CDR3 protein and lists the most common genes and DNA from its rows. The V and J calls and clone size are TCRdb's, not the authors'. This sample comprises around 400,000 distinct CDR3 sequences, about 13% of them detected only once. The top ten clonotypes cover over 8.5% of the sample.

CDR1 and CDR2 were assigned from the germline V gene as MNHEY and SVGAGI. The CDR3 sequence holds 11 residues, the cysteine and phenylalanine included. Just the 33-base CDR3 DNA is kept, in frame starting at base 1. V was cut back by 2 bases and J by 2 bases, leaving a gap of 1 base between them. A patient counted as having stable Graves' hyperthyroidism if no progression to ophthalmopathy occurred over 18 months of follow-up. Hyperthyroidism patients were aged 18 to 65 years and newly diagnosed, with disease duration of less than 2 months. Patients with uncontrolled infections, other autoimmune diseases, pregnancy or lactation were excluded. Diagnoses were established on the basis of clinical symptoms, serum thyroxine and TRAb, thyroid ultrasound, and orbital computed tomography. PBMCs were separated from 8 to 10 ml of fresh peripheral blood using Ficoll-Paque density gradient centrifugation. Trizol reagent was used to extract total RNA, and RNA quality was then checked on an Agilent 2100 Bioanalyzer.

This TCR derives from a woman between 18 and 29 years old with Graves' hyperthyroidism. This chain is built from TRBV6-5 and TRBJ2-7, with the D gene not clear enough to name. Material for sequencing was blood. The CDR3 has the sequence CASSYPYEQYF. The nucleotide sequence is TGTGCCAGCAGTTACCCCTACGAGCAGTACTTC.